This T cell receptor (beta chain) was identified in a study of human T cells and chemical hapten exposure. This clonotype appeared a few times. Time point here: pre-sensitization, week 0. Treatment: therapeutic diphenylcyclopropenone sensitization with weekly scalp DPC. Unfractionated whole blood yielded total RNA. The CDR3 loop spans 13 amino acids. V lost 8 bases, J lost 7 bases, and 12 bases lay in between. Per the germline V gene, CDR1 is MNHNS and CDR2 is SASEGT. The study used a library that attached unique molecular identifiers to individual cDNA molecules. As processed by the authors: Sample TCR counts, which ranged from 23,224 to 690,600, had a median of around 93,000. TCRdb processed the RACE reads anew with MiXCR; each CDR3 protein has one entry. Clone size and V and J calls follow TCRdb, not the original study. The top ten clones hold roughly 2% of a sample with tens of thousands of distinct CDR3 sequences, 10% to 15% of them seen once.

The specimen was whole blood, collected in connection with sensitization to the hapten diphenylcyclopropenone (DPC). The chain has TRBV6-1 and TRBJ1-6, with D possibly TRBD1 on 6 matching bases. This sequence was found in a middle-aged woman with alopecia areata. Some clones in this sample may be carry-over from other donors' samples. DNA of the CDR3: TGTGCCAGCGATGACAGGAGGAATTCACCCCTCCACTTT. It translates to CASDDRRNSPLHF.